The rows below give T cell receptor beta chains drawn from one sample of a study of T cell responses to AZD1222 COVID-19 vaccine. Only in-frame clones appear in the TCRdb table, and some are missing; sequencing was by immunoSEQ multiplex PCR. Of around 95,000 clones listed, 92% are singletons. The sequenced sample was peripheral blood, obtained on day 0 of AZD1222 vaccination. The source of these receptors is an adult in good health. The CDR3 runs from the conserved cysteine through the conserved F or W. The D gene is left open where the match is weak. Clone size is shown for a subset of rows, as once, few, many or a class of expanded clone.

TRBV3-1/TRBV3-2	-	TRBJ2-1	14	-	CASSQETTYNEQFF	TGTGCCAGCAGCCAGGAGACTACGTACAATGAGCAGTTCTTC
TRBV18	-	TRBJ2-1	15	-	CASSPQNFQHNEQFF	TGTGCCAGCTCACCACAAAACTTCCAGCACAATGAGCAGTTCTTC
TRBV6-5	-	TRBJ1-1	14	-	CASSYSGRESEAFF	TGTGCCAGCAGTTACTCGGGACGCGAATCTGAAGCTTTCTTT
TRBV21-1	-	TRBJ1-1	12	-	CASSKGTVQAFF	TGTGCCAGCAGCAAAGGAACAGTGCAAGCTTTCTTT
TRBV11-2	few	TRBJ2-7	14	TRBD2	CASSETSGSYEQYF	TGTGCCAGCAGCGAGACTAGCGGGTCCTACGAGCAGTACTTC
TRBV6-4	-	TRBJ2-1	16	TRBD2	CASSDAPSGSYNEQFF	TGTGCCAGCAGTGACGCGCCTAGCGGGAGTTACAATGAGCAGTTCTTC
TRBV18	-	TRBJ1-1	13	TRBD1	CASSRGQDFEAFF	TGTGCCAGCTCCCGAGGACAGGACTTTGAAGCTTTCTTT
TRBV7-2	-	TRBJ2-7	18	TRBD2	CASSLALVLAGGTYEQYF	TGTGCCAGCAGCTTAGCGCTGGTCCTAGCGGGAGGGACCTACGAGCAGTACTTC
TRBV28	-	TRBJ1-2	14	-	CASTRGERPYGYTF	TGTGCCAGCACCCGTGGGGAGCGACCGTATGGCTACACCTTC
TRBV7-9	once	TRBJ1-2	15	-	CASSSGTHINYGYTF	TGTGCCAGCAGCTCCGGGACGCACATTAACTATGGCTACACCTTC
TRBV28	-	TRBJ1-2	14	-	CASSSPTGSLGYTF	TGTGCCAGCAGCTCACCAACAGGGTCTCTTGGCTACACCTTC
TRBV20-1	once	TRBJ2-1	11	-	CSAGRRNEQFF	TGCAGTGCGGGGCGGAGGAATGAGCAGTTCTTC
TRBV28	-	TRBJ1-5	15	TRBD1	CASSDTGVSNQPQHF	TGTGCCAGCAGTGACACAGGGGTCAGCAATCAGCCCCAGCATTTT
TRBV28	-	TRBJ2-7	13	TRBD1	CASSYRGHYEQYF	TGTGCCAGCAGTTACAGGGGGCACTACGAGCAGTACTTC
TRBV7-3	-	TRBJ1-1	13	TRBD1	CASSEAGGTEAFF	TGTGCCAGCTCGGAGGCAGGGGGCACTGAAGCTTTCTTT
TRBV28	once	TRBJ1-1	12	-	CASSLDRAEAFF	TGTGCCAGCAGTCTGGACAGAGCGGAAGCTTTCTTT
TRBV11-2	few	TRBJ1-4	14	-	CASTKAGVREKLFF	TGTGCCAGCACAAAGGCAGGGGTGAGGGAAAAACTGTTTTTT
TRBV7-9	-	TRBJ1-2	15	TRBD1	CAQYRVKGARNGYTF	TGTGCCCAATATAGGGTGAAGGGGGCGCGGAATGGCTACACCTTC
TRBV28	-	TRBJ1-5	16	-	CASSLSVSFSNQPQHF	TGTGCCAGCAGTTTATCCGTGAGTTTTAGCAATCAGCCCCAGCATTTT